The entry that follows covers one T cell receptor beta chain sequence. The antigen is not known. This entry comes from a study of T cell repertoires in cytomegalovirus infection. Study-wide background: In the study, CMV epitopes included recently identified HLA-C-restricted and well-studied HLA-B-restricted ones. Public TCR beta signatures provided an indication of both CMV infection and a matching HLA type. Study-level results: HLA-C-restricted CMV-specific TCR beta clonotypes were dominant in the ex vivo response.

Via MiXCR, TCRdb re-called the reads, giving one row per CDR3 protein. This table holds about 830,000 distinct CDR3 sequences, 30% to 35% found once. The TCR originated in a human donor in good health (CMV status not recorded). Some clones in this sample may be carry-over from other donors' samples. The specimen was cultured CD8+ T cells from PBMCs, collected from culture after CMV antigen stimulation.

CDR3 loop: CASSNFYQDRGYEQYF. For the CDR3, the DNA is TGTGCCAGCAGCAACTTCTATCAGGACAGGGGCTACGAGCAGTACTTC. The V gene is TRBV27, the J gene TRBJ2-7, with TRBD1 matching 9 bases. This CDR3 contains 16 residues. Germline V lookup: CDR1 MNHEY, CDR2 SMNVEV (reference sequence). J gave up 3 bases and V 6 bases, and 12 bases lay outside the gene matches.